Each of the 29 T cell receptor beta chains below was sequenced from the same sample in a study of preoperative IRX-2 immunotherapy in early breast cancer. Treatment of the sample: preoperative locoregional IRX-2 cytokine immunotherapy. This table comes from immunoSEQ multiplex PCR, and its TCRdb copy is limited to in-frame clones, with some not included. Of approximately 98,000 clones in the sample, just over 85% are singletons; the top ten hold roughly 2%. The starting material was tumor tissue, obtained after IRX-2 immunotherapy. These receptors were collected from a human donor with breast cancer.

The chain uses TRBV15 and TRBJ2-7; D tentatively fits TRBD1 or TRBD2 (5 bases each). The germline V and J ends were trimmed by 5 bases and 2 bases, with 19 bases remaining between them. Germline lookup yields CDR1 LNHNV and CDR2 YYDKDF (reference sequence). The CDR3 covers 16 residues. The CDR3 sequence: CATSPGPPRLAYEQYF. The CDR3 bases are TGTGCCACCAGCCCGGGACCACCTCGCTTAGCCTACGAGCAGTACTTC.

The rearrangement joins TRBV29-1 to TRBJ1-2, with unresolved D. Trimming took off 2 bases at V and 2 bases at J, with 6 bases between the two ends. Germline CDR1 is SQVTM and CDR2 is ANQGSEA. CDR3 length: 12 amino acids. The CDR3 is CSVESVNYGYTF. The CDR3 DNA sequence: TGCAGCGTTGAAAGTGTGAACTATGGCTACACCTTC.

The CDR3 reads CASGSPELNYGYTF. CDR3 DNA sequence: TGTGCTAGTGGTTCCCCCGAACTTAACTATGGCTACACCTTC. This chain joins TRBV12-5 and TRBJ1-2; D is unclear. V was trimmed by 4 bases and J by 1 base, leaving 10 bases between them. This CDR3 comprises 14 residues. The V gene's germline CDR1 is LGHNT and CDR2 FRNRAP.

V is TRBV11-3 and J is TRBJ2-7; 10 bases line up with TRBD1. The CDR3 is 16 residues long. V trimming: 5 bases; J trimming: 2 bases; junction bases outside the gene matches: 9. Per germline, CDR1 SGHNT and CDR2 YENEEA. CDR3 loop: CASSTRRQGATYEQYF. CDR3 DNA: TGTGCCAGCAGCACTCGCCGACAGGGGGCTACCTACGAGCAGTACTTC.

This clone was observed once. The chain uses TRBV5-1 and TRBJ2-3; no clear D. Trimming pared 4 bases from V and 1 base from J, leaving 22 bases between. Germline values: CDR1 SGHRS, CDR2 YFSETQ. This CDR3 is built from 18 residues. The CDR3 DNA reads TGCGCCAGCAGCCCGAAGAAGCTTGTAGGGATCGGCACAGATACGCAGTATTTT. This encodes CASSPKKLVGIGTDTQYF.

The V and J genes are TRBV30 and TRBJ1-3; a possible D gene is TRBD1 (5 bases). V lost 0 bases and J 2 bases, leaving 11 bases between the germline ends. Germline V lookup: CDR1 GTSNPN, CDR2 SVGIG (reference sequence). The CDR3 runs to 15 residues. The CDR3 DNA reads TGTGCCTGGAGTGTACGGAGGGACCCTGGAAACACCATATATTTT. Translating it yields CAWSVRRDPGNTIYF.

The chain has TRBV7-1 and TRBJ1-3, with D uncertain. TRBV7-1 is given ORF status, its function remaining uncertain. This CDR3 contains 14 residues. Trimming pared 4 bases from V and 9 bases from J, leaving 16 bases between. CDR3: CASSLEGTTGTIYF. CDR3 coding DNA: TGTGCCAGCAGCTTAGAGGGTACCACCGGCACCATATATTTT.

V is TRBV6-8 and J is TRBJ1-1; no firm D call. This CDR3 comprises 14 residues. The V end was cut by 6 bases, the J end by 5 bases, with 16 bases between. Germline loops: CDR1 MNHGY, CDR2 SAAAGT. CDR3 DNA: TGTGCCAGCAGAAGGAGTCAGGTCGAGACTGAAGCTTTCTTT. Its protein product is CASRRSQVETEAFF.

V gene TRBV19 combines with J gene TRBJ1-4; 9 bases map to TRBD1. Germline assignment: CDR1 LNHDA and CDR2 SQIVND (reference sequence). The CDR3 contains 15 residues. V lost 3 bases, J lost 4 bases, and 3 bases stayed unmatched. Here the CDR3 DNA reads TGTGCCAGTAGTATCGGACAGGGGTTTAATGAAAAACTGTTTTTT. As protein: CASSIGQGFNEKLFF.

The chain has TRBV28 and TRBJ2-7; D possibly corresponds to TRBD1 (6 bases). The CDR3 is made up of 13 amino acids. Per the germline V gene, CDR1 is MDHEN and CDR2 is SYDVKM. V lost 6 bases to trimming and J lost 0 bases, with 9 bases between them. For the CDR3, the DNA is TGTGCCAGCAGAACAGGGAACTCCTACGAGCAGTACTTC. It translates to CASRTGNSYEQYF.

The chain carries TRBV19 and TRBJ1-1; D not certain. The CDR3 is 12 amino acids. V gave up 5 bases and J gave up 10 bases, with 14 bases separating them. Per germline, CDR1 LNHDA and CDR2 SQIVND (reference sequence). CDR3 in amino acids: CASSLPRSRAFF. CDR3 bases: TGTGCCAGTAGTCTTCCAAGGAGTCGAGCTTTCTTT.

CDR3 in DNA: TGTGCCAGTCTCCCACAGGCACAAGAGACCCAGTACTTC. It encodes CASLPQAQETQYF. V is TRBV28 and J is TRBJ2-5; D might be TRBD1 (5 bases). There are 13 residues in the CDR3. V was shortened by 9 bases and J by 2 bases, with 13 bases between the two germline ends. CDR1 and CDR2 (germline): MDHEN, SYDVKM.

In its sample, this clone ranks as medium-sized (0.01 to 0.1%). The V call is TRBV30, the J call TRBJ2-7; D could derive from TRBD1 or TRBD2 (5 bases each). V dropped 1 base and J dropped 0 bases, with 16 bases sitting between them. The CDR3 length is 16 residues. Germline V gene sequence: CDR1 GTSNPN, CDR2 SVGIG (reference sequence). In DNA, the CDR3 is TGTGCCTGGAGTGGAGACGGACATGGGACCTCCTACGAGCAGTACTTC. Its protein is CAWSGDGHGTSYEQYF.

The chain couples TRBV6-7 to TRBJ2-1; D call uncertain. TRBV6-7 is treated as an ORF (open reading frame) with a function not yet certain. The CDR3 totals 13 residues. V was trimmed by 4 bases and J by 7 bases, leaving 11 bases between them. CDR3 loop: CASSSRRPNEQFF. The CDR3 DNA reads TGTGCCAGCAGTTCAAGGCGGCCAAATGAGCAGTTCTTC.

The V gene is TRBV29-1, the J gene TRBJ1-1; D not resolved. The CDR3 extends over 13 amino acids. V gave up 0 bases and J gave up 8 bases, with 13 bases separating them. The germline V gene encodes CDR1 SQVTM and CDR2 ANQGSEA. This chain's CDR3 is CSVEEAGPSEAFF. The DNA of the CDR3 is TGCAGCGTTGAAGAGGCGGGCCCCTCCGAAGCTTTCTTT.

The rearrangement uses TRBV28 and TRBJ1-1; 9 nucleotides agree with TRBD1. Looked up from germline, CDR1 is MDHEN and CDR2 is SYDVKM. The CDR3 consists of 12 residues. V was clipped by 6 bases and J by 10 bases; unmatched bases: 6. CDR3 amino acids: CASRTGTGLAFF. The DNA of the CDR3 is TGTGCCAGCAGGACTGGGACAGGGTTAGCTTTCTTT.

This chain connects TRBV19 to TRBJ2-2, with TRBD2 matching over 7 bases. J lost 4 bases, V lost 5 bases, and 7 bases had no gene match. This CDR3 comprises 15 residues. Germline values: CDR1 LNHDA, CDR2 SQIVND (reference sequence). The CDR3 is CASSGLAGSTGELFF. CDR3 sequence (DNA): TGTGCCAGTAGTGGTTTAGCGGGCTCCACCGGGGAGCTGTTTTTT. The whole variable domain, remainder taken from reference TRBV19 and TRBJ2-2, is DGGITQSPKYLFRKEGQNVTLSCEQNLNHDAMYWYRQDPGQGLRLIYYSQIVNDFQKGDIAEGYSVSREKKESFPLTVTSAQKNPTAFYLCASSGLAGSTGELFFGEGSRLTVL.

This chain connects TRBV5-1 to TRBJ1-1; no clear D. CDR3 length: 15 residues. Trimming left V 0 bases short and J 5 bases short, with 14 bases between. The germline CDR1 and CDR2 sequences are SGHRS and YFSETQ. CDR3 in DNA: TGCGCCAGCAGCTTGGAGGGCCGGGTTTGGACTGAAGCTTTCTTT. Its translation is CASSLEGRVWTEAFF.

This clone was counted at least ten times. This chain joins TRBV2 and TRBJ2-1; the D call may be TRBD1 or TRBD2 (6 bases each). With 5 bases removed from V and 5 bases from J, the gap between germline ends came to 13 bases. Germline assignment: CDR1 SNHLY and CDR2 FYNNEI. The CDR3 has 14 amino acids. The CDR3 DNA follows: TGTGCCAGCAGTTGGACAAGGGGGGACAATGAGCAGTTCTTC. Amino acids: CASSWTRGDNEQFF.

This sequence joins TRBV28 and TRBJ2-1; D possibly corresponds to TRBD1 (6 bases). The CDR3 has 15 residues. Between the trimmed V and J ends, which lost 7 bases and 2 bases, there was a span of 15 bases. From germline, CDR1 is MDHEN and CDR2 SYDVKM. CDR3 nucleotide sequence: TGTGCCAGCATGGGGGCAGCCCCGACCTACAATGAGCAGTTCTTC. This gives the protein CASMGAAPTYNEQFF.

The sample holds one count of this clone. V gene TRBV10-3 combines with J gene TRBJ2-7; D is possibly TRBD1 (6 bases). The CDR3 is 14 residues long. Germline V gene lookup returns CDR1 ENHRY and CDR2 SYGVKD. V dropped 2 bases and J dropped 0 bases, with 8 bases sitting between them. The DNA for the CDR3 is TGTGCCATCAGTGAGCCGGACAGCTCCTACGAGCAGTACTTC. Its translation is CAISEPDSSYEQYF.

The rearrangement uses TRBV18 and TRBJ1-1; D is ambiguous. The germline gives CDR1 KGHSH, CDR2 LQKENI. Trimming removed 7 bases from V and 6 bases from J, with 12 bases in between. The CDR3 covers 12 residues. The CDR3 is CASFSAPPEAFF. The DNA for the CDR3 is TGTGCCAGCTTCTCGGCCCCCCCTGAAGCTTTCTTT.

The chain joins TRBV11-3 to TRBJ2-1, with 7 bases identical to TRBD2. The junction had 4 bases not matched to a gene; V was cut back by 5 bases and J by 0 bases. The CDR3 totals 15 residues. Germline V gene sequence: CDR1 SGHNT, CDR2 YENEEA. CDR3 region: CASSTLAGSYNEQFF. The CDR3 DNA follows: TGTGCCAGCAGCACCTTAGCGGGCTCCTACAATGAGCAGTTCTTC.

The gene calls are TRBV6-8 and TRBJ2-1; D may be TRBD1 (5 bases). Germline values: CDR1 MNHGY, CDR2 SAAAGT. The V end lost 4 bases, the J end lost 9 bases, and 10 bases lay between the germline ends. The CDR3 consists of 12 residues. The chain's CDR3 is CASSLSGFEQFF. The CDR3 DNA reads TGTGCCAGCAGTTTATCAGGGTTTGAGCAGTTCTTC.

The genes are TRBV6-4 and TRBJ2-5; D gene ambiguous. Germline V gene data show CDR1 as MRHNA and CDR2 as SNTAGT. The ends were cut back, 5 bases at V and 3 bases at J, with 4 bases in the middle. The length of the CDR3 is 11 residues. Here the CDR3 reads CASSYKETQYF. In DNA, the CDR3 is TGTGCCAGCAGTTATAAAGAGACCCAGTACTTC.

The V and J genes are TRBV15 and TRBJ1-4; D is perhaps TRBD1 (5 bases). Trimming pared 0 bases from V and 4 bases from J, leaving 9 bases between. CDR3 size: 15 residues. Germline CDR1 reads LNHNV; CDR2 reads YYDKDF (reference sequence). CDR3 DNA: TGTGCCACCAGCAGAGATGGGGCCCGTAATGAAAAACTGTTTTTT. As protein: CATSRDGARNEKLFF.

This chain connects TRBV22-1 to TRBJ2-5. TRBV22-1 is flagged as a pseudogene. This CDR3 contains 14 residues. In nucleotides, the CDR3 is TGTGCCAGCCAGCCGTTGGGGACGCGAGAGACCCAGTACTTC. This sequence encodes CASQPLGTRETQYF.

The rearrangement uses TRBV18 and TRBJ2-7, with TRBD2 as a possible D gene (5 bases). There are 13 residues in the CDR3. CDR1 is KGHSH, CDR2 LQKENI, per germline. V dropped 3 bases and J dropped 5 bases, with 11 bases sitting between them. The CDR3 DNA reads TGTGCCAGCTCACCGGCCGGAGGCCACGAGCAGTACTTC. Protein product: CASSPAGGHEQYF.

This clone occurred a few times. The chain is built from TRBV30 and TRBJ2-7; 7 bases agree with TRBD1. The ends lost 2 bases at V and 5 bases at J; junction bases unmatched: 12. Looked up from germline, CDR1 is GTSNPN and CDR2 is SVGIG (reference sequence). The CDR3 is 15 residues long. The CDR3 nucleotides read TGTGCCTGGAGTCTCCCCCAATTAGGGGGCAACGAGCAGTACTTC. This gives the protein CAWSLPQLGGNEQYF. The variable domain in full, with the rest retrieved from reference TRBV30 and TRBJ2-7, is SQTIHQWPATLVQPVGSPLSLECTVEGTSNPNLYWYRQAAGRGLQLLFYSVGIGQISSEVPQNLSASRPQDRQFILSSKKLLLSDSGFYLCAWSLPQLGGNEQYFGPGTRLTVT.